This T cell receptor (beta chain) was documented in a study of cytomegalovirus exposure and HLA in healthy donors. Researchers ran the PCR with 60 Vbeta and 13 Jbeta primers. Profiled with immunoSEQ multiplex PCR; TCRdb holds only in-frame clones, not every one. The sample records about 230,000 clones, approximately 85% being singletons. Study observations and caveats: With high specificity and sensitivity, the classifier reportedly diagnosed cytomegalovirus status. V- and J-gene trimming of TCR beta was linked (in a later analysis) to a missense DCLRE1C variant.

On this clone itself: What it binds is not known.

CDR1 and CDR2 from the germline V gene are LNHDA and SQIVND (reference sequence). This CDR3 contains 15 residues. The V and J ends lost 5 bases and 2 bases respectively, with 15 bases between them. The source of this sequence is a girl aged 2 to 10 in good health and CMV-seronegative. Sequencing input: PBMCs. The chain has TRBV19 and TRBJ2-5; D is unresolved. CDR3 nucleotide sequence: TGTGCCAGTAGTCCTCAGACATCCCCGCAAGAGACCCAGTACTTC. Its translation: CASSPQTSPQETQYF.